This TCR beta chain was identified during a study of T cells in Graves' hyperthyroidism and ophthalmopathy (dated by TCRdb to the late 2010s). Regarding the research as a whole: Peripheral blood samples were taken at the time of initial diagnosis, prior to any treatment. To identify TCR V-J signatures that set the groups apart, the researchers used a discovery cohort of 100 or so patients, made up of about 44 with Graves' ophthalmopathy and 57 with stable Graves' hyperthyroidism. An independent validation cohort of under 20 hyperthyroidism patients and more than 15 patients who later progressed to ophthalmopathy tested prospective prediction of ophthalmopathy. For training and testing, the 100 or so patients in the discovery cohort were randomly divided in a 7:3 ratio. The study also compared thyroid tissue and blood T-cell repertoires from 6 or 7 Graves' hyperthyroidism patients. After sampling, hyperthyroidism patients received methimazole starting at 30 mg daily, and ophthalmopathy patients received high-dose intravenous methylprednisolone. The paper describes TCR Vbeta CDR3 sequencing of 140 or so peripheral blood samples, made up of approximately 40 ophthalmopathy patients, approximately 73 hyperthyroidism patients and 17 progressor patients. Broad study findings and their caveats: In cross-validation, a model built on a 13 V-J signature told ophthalmopathy apart from stable hyperthyroidism with 87.88% sensitivity and about 81% specificity, and in testing the same model reached 80%/75%. In validation, the model predicted progression to ophthalmopathy with 65% to 71% sensitivity and less than 75% specificity, a median of about 6.7 months before onset. No statistical method was used to set the sample size in advance, and investigators knew the group allocation. Blood samples also contained most of the expanded thyroid clonotypes (frequency above 0.001), which suggests that blood repertoires may reflect thyroid immune responses.

A patient counted as having stable Graves' hyperthyroidism if no progression to ophthalmopathy occurred over 18 months of follow-up. Hyperthyroidism patients were newly diagnosed, with disease duration under 2 months, and aged 18 to 65 years. Patients with uncontrolled infections, other autoimmune diseases, pregnancy or lactation were excluded. Diagnoses relied on clinical symptoms, serum thyroxine and TRAb, thyroid ultrasound and orbital computed tomography. Ficoll-Paque density gradient centrifugation was used to isolate PBMCs from around 9.1 ml of fresh peripheral blood. Total RNA was extracted with Trizol reagent, and quality was checked on an Agilent 2100 Bioanalyzer. Counting both end residues, the CDR3 totals 12 amino acids. The read is trimmed to its CDR3 DNA, 36 bases read in frame from base 1. CDR1 and CDR2 (MDHEN, SYDVKM) derive from the germline V gene. V is shortened by 6 bases, J by 4 bases, and the region joining them spans 7 bases.

The TCR beta CDR3 regions were amplified from the RNA transcripts. The first round of RT-PCR for the TCR CDR3 was performed with the HTBI primer set and the Qiagen OneStep RT-PCR kit. The libraries were constructed in a second round of multiplex PCR and then size-selected and purified. The libraries were sequenced on an Illumina HiSeq2000 using paired-end 100 bp reads. The authors' analysis ran thus. Raw data were processed with SOAPnuke, discarding reads with adapters, uncalled bases, mean Phred below 15, or no exact constant-primer or identifier match. COPE v1.2.5 was used to merge the high-quality paired reads, and each unique nucleotide sequence was defined as a clonotype. MiTCR v1.1 was used to align the clonotypes against IMGT TRBV, TRBD and TRBJ reference segments. Analysis was restricted to V-J combinations with a frequency above 0.0001, which covered 99.2% of repertoires. A TCS score was defined as the ratio between F50 (clonal expansion) and ExV (chaos), using BLOSUM62-based TCRdist between CDR3 peptides within each V-J. Welch's t-statistics and random forest reduced around 550 V-J features to 10 to 15, which were used in a naive Bayes classifier (R e1071). The public sequencing data were trimmed at Q25 with fastp and processed into clonotypes with MiXCR by TCRdb, which kept only in-frame beta chains. One record per CDR3 amino acid sequence lists the most common genes and DNA. TCRdb's processing, not the study's, gives the V and J calls here. The sample records around 290,000 distinct CDR3 sequences, roughly 13% of which are singletons. Of the sample, approximately 7.9% is held by the ten largest clones.

Remarks on this clonotype: The antigen it binds to is not known. The conserved closing phenylalanine or tryptophan is absent in this CDR3, likely reflecting a read error.

Sequenced: blood. The source of this sequence is a woman aged 40 to 50 with Graves' hyperthyroidism. The chain joins TRBV28 to TRBJ1-5; a confident D gene designation cannot be given. The sequenced DNA: TGTGCCAGCAGCCTTATTAATCAGCCCCAGCATCTT. Its coded protein is CASSLINQPQHL.